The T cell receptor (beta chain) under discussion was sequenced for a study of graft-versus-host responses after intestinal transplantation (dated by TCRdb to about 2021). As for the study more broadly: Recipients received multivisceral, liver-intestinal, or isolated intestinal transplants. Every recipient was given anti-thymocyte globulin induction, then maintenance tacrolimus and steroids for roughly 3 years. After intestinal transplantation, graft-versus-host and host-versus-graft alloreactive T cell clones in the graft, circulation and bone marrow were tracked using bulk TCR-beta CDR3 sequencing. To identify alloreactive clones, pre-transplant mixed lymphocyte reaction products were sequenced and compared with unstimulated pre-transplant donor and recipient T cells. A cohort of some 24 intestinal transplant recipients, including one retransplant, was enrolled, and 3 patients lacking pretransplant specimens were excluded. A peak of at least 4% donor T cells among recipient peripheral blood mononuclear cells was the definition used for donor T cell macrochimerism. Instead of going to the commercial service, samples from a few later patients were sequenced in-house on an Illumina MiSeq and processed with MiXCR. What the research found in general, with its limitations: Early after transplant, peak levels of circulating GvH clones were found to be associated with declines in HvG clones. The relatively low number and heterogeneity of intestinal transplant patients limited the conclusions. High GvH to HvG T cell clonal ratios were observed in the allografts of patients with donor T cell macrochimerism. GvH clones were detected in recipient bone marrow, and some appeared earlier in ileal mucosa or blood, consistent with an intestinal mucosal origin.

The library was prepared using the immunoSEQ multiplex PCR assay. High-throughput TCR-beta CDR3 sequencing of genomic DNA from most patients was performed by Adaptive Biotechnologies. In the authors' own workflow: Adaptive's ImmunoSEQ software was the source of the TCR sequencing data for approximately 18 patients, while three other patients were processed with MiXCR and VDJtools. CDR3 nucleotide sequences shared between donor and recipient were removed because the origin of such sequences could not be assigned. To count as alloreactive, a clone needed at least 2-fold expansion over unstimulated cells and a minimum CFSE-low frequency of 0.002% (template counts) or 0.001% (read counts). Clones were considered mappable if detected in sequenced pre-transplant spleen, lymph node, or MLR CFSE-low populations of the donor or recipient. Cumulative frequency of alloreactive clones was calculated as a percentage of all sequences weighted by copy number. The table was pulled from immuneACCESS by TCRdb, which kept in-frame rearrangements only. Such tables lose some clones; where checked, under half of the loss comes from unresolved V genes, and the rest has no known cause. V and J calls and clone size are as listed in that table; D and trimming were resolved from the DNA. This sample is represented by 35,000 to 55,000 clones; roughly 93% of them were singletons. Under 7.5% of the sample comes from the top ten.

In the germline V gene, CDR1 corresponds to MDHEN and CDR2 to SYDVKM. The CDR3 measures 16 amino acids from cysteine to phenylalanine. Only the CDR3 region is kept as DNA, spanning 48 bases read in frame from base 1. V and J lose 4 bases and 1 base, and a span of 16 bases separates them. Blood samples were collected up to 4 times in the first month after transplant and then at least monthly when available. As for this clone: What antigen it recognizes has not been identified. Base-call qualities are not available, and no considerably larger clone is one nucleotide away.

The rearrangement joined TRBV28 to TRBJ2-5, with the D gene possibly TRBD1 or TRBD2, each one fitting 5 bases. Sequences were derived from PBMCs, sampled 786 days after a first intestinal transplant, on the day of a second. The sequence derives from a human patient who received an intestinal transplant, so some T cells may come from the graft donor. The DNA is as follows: TGTGCCAGCAGTTCCCCTGGGACCGTCCTCCAAGAGACCCAGTACTTC. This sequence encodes CASSSPGTVLQETQYF.